The 14 T cell receptor beta chains presented below share a single source sample, sequenced in a study of blood T cell repertoires in COVID-19. Sequenced by immunoSEQ multiplex PCR; TCRdb stores in-frame clones only, minus some. The sample lists approximately 270,000 clones, 75% to 90% occurring once. Sequencing was done on a sample of PBMCs or T cells enriched from blood (not recorded which). These receptors all come from a woman aged 45-60 years who had recovered from COVID-19.

This rearrangement joins TRBV4-2 to TRBJ2-7; TRBD1 matches at 9 bases. Germline values: CDR1 LGHNA, CDR2 YNFKEQ. V trimming: 0 bases; J trimming: 4 bases; junction bases outside the gene matches: 7. The length of the CDR3 is 16 residues. CDR3 nucleotide sequence: TGTGCCAGCAGCCAAGACTATACAGGGGGCTGGTACGAGCAGTACTTC. Translating gives CASSQDYTGGWYEQYF.

This clone was counted only a few times. This rearrangement joins TRBV4-1 to TRBJ2-1, with 10 nucleotides matching TRBD1. The CDR3 sequence is 17 residues long. V was pared by 4 bases and J by 8 bases, with 14 bases of the junction left unmatched. Germline V gene data show CDR1 as MGHRA and CDR2 as YSYEKL. For the CDR3, the DNA is TGCGCCAGCAGCCCCGCCCCCGGGACAGGGGTTCGGGATGAGCAGTTCTTC. This translates into CASSPAPGTGVRDEQFF.

This clone was found once. This chain connects TRBV3-1 (or the pseudogene TRBV3-2) to TRBJ2-3, with a possible D match to TRBD2 (6 bases). CDR1 and CDR2 (germline): LGHDT, YNNKEL (reference sequence). V lost 4 bases and J 4 bases, leaving 15 bases between the germline ends. The CDR3 is 15 residues long. CDR3 bases: TGTGCCAGCAGCCCTACGGGAGATGGTTCAGATACGCAGTATTTT. Encoded protein: CASSPTGDGSDTQYF.

V and J are TRBV5-1 and TRBJ2-5; 13 bases are shared with TRBD2. V was pared by 0 bases and J by 6 bases, with 5 bases of the junction left unmatched. The CDR3 covers 16 residues. Germline lookup yields CDR1 SGHRS and CDR2 YFSETQ. The CDR3 spells CASSLELAGGPKTQYF. For the CDR3, the DNA is TGCGCCAGCAGCTTGGAACTAGCGGGAGGGCCGAAGACCCAGTACTTC.

The chain's CDR3 is CASSLEAGGETQYF. CDR3 nucleotide sequence: TGTGCCAGCAGCTTAGAGGCGGGAGGAGAGACCCAGTACTTC. The chain carries TRBV11-2 and TRBJ2-5; 8 positions match TRBD2. CDR3 length equals 14 residues. Unmatched junction bases numbered 1, after V lost 0 bases and J lost 4 bases. Looked up from germline, CDR1 is SGHAT and CDR2 is FQNNGV.

This chain links TRBV9 with TRBJ2-1; TRBD1 might be the D (6 bases). CDR1 and CDR2 (germline): SGDLS, YYNGEE. V shed 6 bases and J shed 5 bases, with 15 bases lying between them. The CDR3 covers 14 residues. The CDR3, as DNA: TGTGCCAGCACGGGGACAAGCGCCCACAATGAGCAGTTCTTC. Translating it yields CASTGTSAHNEQFF. Using reference TRBV9 and TRBJ2-1 for the parts outside the CDR3, the full variable domain is DSGVTQTPKHLITATGQRVTLRCSPRSGDLSVYWYQQSLDQGLQFLIQYYNGEERAKGNILERFSAQQFPDLHSELNLSSLELGDSALYFCASTGTSAHNEQFFGPGTRLTVL.

The CDR3 reads CASSDGGVGQGEPVTYEQYF. In DNA, the CDR3 is TGCGCCAGCAGTGATGGGGGGGTCGGACAGGGCGAACCAGTTACCTACGAGCAGTACTTC. The genes are TRBV10-1 and TRBJ2-7, with TRBD1 as a possible D gene (8 bases). V was shortened by 3 bases and J by 2 bases, with 29 bases between the two germline ends. There are 20 residues in the CDR3. Germline values: CDR1 WNHNN, CDR2 SYGVQD (reference sequence).

The chain is built from TRBV28 and TRBJ2-7; 10 bases match TRBD2. The CDR3 is made up of 13 amino acids. Germline-derived CDR1 and CDR2 are MDHEN and SYDVKM. J lost 7 bases, V lost 5 bases, and 5 bases had no gene match. CDR3 nucleotides: TGTGCCAGCAGTGGAAAGGGACTAGCGGAGCAGTACTTC. Translated, it gives CASSGKGLAEQYF.

This clone was seen just once. One end of the junction varies from germline; a read error may be responsible. The chain combines TRBV7-7 with TRBJ2-2, with D possibly being TRBD2 (5 bases). In germline, CDR1 is SSHAT, CDR2 FNYEAQ (reference sequence). The CDR3 totals 17 residues. The CDR3 is CASSLESARRGTGELFF. As DNA, the CDR3 is TGTGCTAGCAGCTTAGAGTCGGCTCGCCGGGGAACCGGGGAGCTGTTTTTT. Complete variable domain (other parts from reference TRBV7-7 and TRBJ2-2): GAGVSQSPRYKVTKRGQDVTLRCDPISSHATLYWYQQALGQGPEFLTYFNYEAQPDKSGLPSDRFSAERPEGSISTLTIQRTEQRDSAMYRCASSLESARRGTGELFFGEGSRLTVL.

The V gene is TRBV7-2, the J gene TRBJ2-7, with 9 bases aligning to TRBD2. Germline V gene lookup returns CDR1 SGHTA and CDR2 FQGNSA. V lost 3 bases, J lost 3 bases, and 6 bases stayed unmatched. This CDR3 comprises 15 residues. CDR3 in DNA: TGTGCCAGCAGCTTCCGTAGCGGGAGCTACTACGAGCAGTACTTC. This encodes CASSFRSGSYYEQYF.

The rearrangement uses TRBV29-1 and TRBJ2-7; D possibly corresponds to TRBD1 (6 bases). Trimming took 4 bases from V and 2 from J, leaving 15 bases between them. Germline lookup yields CDR1 SQVTM and CDR2 ANQGSEA. The CDR3 has 14 residues. The CDR3 bases are TGCAGCGTTGTGCAGCAGGGGTTGGCCTACGAGCAGTACTTC. This translates into CSVVQQGLAYEQYF.

The chain is built from TRBV5-1 and TRBJ2-6; possibly TRBD1 for D (6 bases). Germline V CDR1 and CDR2: SGHRS, YFSETQ. The CDR3 runs to 19 residues. The V end lost 5 bases, the J end lost 1 base, and 22 bases lay between the germline ends. The CDR3 sequence: CASRAFYSTGLSGANVLTF. CDR3 sequence (DNA): TGCGCCAGCAGAGCGTTTTACTCGACAGGACTGTCTGGGGCCAACGTCCTGACTTTC.

The rearrangement joins TRBV29-1 to TRBJ1-1, with D uncertain. CDR3 length equals 13 residues. Germline V gene sequence: CDR1 SQVTM, CDR2 ANQGSEA. With 7 bases removed from V and 0 bases from J, the gap between germline ends came to 12 bases. CDR3 residues: CSGSSGMNTEAFF. CDR3 bases: TGCAGCGGGTCGTCGGGGATGAACACTGAAGCTTTCTTT.

This chain uses TRBV6-5 with TRBJ1-3, with D possibly TRBD1 on 5 matching bases. The germline gives CDR1 MNHEY, CDR2 SVGAGI. With 6 bases removed from V and 0 bases from J, the gap between germline ends came to 12 bases. This CDR3 comprises 15 residues. The CDR3 nucleotides read TGTGCCAGCAGGGACTACAGGAGCTCTGGAAACACCATATATTTT. Its protein product is CASRDYRSSGNTIYF.